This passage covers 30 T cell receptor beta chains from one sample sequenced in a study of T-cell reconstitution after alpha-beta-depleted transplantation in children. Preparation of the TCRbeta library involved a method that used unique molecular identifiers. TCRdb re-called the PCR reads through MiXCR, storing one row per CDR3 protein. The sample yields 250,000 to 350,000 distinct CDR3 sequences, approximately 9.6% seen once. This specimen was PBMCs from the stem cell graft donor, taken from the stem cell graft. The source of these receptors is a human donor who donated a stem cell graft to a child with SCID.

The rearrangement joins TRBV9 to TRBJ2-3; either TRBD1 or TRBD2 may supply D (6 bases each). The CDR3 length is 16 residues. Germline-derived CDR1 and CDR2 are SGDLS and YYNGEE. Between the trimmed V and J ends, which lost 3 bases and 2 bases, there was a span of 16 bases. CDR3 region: CASSEGQGGNTDTQYF. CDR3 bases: TGTGCCAGCAGCGAAGGTCAAGGGGGGAACACAGATACGCAGTATTTT. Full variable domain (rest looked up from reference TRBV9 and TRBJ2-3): DSGVTQTPKHLITATGQRVTLRCSPRSGDLSVYWYQQSLDQGLQFLIQYYNGEERAKGNILERFSAQQFPDLHSELNLSSLELGDSALYFCASSEGQGGNTDTQYFGPGTRLTVL.

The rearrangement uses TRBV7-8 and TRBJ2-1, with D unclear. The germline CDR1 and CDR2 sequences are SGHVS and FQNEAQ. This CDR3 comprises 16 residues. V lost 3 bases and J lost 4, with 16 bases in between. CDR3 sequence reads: CASSLGGSNPYNEQFF. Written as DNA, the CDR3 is TGTGCCAGCAGCTTGGGTGGGTCGAACCCTTACAATGAGCAGTTCTTC.

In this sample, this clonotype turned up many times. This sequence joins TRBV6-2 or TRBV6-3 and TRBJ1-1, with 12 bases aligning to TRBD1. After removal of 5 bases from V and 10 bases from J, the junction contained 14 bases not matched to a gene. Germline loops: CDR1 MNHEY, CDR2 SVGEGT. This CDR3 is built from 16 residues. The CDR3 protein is CASSDPGQGALRRAFF. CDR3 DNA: TGTGCCAGCAGTGACCCGGGACAGGGGGCTTTGCGGAGAGCTTTCTTT.

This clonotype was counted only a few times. CDR3 nucleotides: TGTGCCAGTAAACAGGGGCTGAACACTGAAGCTTTCTTT. This translates into CASKQGLNTEAFF. The gene calls are TRBV25-1 and TRBJ1-1; TRBD1 matches 7 bases. This CDR3 region has 13 residues. V was clipped by 9 bases and J by 0 bases; unmatched bases: 4. Germline V gives CDR1 MGHDK, CDR2 SYGVNS.

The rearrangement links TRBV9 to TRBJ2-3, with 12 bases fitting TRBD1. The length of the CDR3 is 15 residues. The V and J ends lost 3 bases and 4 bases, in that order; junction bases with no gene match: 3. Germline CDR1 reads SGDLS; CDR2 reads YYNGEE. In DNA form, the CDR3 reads TGTGCCAGCAGCGCGGGGACAGGGGGCGCAGATACGCAGTATTTT. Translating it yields CASSAGTGGADTQYF.

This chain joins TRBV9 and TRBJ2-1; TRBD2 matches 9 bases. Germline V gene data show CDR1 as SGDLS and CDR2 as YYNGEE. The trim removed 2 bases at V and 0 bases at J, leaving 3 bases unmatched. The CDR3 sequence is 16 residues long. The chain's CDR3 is CASSVSSGVSYNEQFF. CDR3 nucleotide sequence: TGTGCCAGCAGCGTCTCTAGCGGGGTCTCCTACAATGAGCAGTTCTTC. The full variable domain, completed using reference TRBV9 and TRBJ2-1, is DSGVTQTPKHLITATGQRVTLRCSPRSGDLSVYWYQQSLDQGLQFLIQYYNGEERAKGNILERFSAQQFPDLHSELNLSSLELGDSALYFCASSVSSGVSYNEQFFGPGTRLTVL.

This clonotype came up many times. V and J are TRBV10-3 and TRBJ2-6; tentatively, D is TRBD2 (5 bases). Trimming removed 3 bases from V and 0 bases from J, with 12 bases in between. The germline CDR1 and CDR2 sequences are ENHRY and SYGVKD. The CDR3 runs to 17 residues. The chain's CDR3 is CAISDEGASSGANVLTF. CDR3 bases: TGTGCCATCAGTGATGAGGGAGCCAGCTCTGGGGCCAACGTCCTGACTTTC.

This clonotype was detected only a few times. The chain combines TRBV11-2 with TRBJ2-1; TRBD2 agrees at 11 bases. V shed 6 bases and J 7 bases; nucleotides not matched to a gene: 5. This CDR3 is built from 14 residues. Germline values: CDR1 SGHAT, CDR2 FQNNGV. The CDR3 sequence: CASRLAGAGNEQFF. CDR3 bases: TGTGCCAGCAGACTAGCGGGAGCCGGGAATGAGCAGTTCTTC.

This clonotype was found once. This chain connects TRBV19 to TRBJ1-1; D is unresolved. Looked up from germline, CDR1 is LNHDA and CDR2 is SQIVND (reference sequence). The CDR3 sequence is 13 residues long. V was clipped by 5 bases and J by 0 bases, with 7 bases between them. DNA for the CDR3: TGTGCCAGTAGTGTCGCGATGAACACTGAAGCTTTCTTT. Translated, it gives CASSVAMNTEAFF.

The CDR3 reads CASRLGTVNYNEQFF. The CDR3 bases are TGTGCCAGCAGGCTCGGGACGGTCAACTACAATGAGCAGTTCTTC. The chain recombines TRBV12-3 or TRBV12-4 with TRBJ2-1; possibly TRBD1 or TRBD2 for D (5 bases each). This CDR3 comprises 15 residues. V lost 6 bases, J lost 3 bases, and 15 bases lay in between.

The CDR3 bases are TGTGCCAGCAGAGAGGACAGGGGGGCTTACACCGGGGAGCTGTTTTTT. This gives the protein CASREDRGAYTGELFF. The gene calls are TRBV2 and TRBJ2-2; 10 bases line up with TRBD1. Germline V lookup: CDR1 SNHLY, CDR2 FYNNEI. CDR3 length: 16 residues. V trimming: 6 bases; J trimming: 3 bases; junction bases outside the gene matches: 7.

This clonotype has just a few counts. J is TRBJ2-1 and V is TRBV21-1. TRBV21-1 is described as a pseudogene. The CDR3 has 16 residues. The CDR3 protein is CASSWRTWTPYNEQFF. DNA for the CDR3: TGTGCCAGCAGCTGGCGGACCTGGACTCCTTACAATGAGCAGTTCTTC.

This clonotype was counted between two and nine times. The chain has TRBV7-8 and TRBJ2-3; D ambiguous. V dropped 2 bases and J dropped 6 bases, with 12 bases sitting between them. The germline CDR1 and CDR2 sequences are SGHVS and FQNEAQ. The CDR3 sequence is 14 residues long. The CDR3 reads CASSLSSGFDTQYF. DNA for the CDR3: TGTGCCAGCAGCTTAAGCTCGGGTTTCGATACGCAGTATTTT.

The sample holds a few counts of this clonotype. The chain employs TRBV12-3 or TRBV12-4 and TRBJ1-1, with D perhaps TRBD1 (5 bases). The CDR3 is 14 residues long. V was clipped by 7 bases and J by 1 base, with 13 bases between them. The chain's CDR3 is CASTVGGSNTEAFF. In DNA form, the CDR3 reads TGTGCCAGCACCGTGGGGGGTTCGAACACTGAAGCTTTCTTT.

The CDR3 spells CATSEGPRGGFTGELFF. CDR3 nucleotides: TGTGCCACCAGCGAGGGACCCCGAGGAGGCTTCACCGGGGAGCTGTTTTTT. This chain links TRBV24-1 with TRBJ2-2; either TRBD1 or TRBD2 may fit D (5 bases each). V lost 7 bases and J 4 bases, leaving 21 bases between the germline ends. The CDR3 contains 17 residues. The germline V gene has CDR1 KGHDR and CDR2 SFDVKD.

CDR3 sequence reads: CASVLGTGGGQPQHF. The CDR3 coding sequence is TGTGCCAGCGTTCTCGGGACAGGGGGCGGTCAGCCCCAGCATTTT. The rearrangement uses TRBV12-3 or TRBV12-4 and TRBJ1-5; 12 nucleotides align to TRBD1. V was clipped by 8 bases and J by 6 bases; unmatched bases: 8. The CDR3 runs to 15 residues.

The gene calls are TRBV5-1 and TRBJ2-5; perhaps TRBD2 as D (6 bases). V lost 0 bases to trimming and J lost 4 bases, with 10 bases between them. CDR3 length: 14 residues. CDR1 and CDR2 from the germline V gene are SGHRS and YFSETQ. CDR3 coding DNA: TGCGCCAGCAGCTTGGCGGGTAGCGGAGAGACCCAGTACTTC. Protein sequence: CASSLAGSGETQYF.

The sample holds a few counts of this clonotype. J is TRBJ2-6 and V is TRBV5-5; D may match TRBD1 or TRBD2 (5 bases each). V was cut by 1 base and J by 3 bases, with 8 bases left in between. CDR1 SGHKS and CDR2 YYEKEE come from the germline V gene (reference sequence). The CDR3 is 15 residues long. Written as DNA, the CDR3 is TGTGCCAGCAGCTTGCCAGGGAGTGGGGCCAACGTCCTGACTTTC. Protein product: CASSLPGSGANVLTF.

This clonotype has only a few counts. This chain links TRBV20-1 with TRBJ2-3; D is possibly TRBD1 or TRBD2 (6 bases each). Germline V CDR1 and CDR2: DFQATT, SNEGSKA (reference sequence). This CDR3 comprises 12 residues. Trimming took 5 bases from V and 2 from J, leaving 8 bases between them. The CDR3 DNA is TGCAGTGCTTGGGGGGCCACAGATACGCAGTATTTT. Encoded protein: CSAWGATDTQYF.

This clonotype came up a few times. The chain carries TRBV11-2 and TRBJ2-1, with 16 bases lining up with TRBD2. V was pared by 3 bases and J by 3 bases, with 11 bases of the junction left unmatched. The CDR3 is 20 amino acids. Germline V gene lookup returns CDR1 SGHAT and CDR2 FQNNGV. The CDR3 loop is CASSFPTGTSGGANYNEQFF. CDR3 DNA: TGTGCCAGCAGCTTCCCCACCGGGACTAGCGGGGGGGCAAACTACAATGAGCAGTTCTTC.

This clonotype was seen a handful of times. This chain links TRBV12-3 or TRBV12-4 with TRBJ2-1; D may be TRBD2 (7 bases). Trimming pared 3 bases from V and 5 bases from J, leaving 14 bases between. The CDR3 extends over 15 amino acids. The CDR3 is CASSFSGGPDNEQFF. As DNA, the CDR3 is TGTGCCAGCAGTTTTTCCGGGGGGCCGGACAATGAGCAGTTCTTC.

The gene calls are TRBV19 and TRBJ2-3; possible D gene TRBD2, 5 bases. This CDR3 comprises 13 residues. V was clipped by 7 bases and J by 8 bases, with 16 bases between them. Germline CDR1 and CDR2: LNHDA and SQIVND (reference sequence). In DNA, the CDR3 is TGTGCCAGTAACGGCCGGCCCGCGGGTACGCAGTATTTT. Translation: CASNGRPAGTQYF. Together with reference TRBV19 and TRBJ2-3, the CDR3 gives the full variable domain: DGGITQSPKYLFRKEGQNVTLSCEQNLNHDAMYWYRQDPGQGLRLIYYSQIVNDFQKGDIAEGYSVSREKKESFPLTVTSAQKNPTAFYLCASNGRPAGTQYFGPGTRLTVL.

CDR3 sequence (DNA): TGCGCCAGCAGCATAGAGACAGGGGGCTACGAGCAGTACTTC. Translating gives CASSIETGGYEQYF. The chain employs TRBV5-1 and TRBJ2-7; TRBD1 matches at 9 bases. Germline CDR1 is SGHRS and CDR2 is YFSETQ. The CDR3 sequence is 14 residues long. Germline trimming cut 4 bases from V and 3 bases from J; bases unmatched to any gene: 5.

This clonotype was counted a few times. The CDR3 here is CASSSSRGNTIYF. CDR3 sequence (DNA): TGTGCCAGCAGCTCCTCCCGCGGAAACACCATATATTTT. The genes are TRBV7-6 and TRBJ1-3, with unresolved D. Deletions cut 4 bases from V and 4 bases from J, with 8 bases between. The CDR3 contains 13 residues. Germline V CDR1 and CDR2: SGHVS, FNYEAQ.

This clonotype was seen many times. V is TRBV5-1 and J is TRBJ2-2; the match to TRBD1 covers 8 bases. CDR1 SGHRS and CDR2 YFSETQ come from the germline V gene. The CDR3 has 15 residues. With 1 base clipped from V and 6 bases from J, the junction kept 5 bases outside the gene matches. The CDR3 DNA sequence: TGCGCCAGCAGCTTGCGTACAGGGGGAGCCGGGGAGCTGTTTTTT. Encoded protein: CASSLRTGGAGELFF.

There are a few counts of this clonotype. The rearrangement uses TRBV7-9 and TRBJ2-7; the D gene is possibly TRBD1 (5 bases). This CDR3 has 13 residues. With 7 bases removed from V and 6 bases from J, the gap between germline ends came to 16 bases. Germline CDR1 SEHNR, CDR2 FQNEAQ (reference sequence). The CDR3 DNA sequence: TGTGCCAGCAAAGTCCAGGGCACGGGCGAGCAGTACTTC. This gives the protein CASKVQGTGEQYF. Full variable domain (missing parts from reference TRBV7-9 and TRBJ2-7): DTGVSQNPRHKITKRGQNVTFRCDPISEHNRLYWYRQTLGQGPEFLTYFQNEAQLEKSRLLSDRFSAERPKGSFSTLEIQRTEQGDSAMYLCASKVQGTGEQYFGPGTRLTVT.

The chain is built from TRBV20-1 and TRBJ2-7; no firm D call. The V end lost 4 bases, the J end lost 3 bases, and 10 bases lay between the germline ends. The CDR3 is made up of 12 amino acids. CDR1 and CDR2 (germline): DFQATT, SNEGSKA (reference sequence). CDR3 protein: CSAMGHNYEQYF. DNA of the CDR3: TGCAGTGCTATGGGCCACAACTACGAGCAGTACTTC.

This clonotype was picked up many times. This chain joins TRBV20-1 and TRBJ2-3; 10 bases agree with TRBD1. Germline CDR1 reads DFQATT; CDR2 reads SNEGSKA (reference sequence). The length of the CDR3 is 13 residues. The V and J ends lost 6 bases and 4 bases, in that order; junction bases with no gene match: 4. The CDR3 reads CSALGTGADTQYF. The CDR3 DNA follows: TGCAGTGCCCTCGGGACAGGGGCAGATACGCAGTATTTT.

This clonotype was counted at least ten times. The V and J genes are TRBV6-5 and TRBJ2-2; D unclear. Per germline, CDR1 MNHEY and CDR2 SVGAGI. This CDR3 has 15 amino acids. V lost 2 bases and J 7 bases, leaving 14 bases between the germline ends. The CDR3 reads CASSYLPGFGGELFF. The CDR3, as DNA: TGTGCCAGCAGTTACCTCCCAGGTTTCGGCGGGGAGCTGTTTTTT.

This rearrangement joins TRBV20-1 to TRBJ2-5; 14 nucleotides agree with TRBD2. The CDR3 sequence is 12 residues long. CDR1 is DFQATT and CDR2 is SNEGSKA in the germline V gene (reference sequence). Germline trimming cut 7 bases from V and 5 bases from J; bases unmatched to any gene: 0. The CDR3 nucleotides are TGCAGTGGACTAGCGGGGGGGGAGACCCAGTACTTC. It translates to CSGLAGGETQYF.